Below, one T cell receptor (beta chain) is given with its context. Its cognate antigen is unknown. V was pared by 4 bases and J by 2 bases, with 10 bases of the junction left unmatched. This CDR3 region has 16 residues. Germline V CDR1 and CDR2: MDHEN, SYDVKM. The sample is drawn from a study of vaccination and CD4 T cells after COVID-19. For the study at large: With a range of 35 to 161, the median interval from diagnosis to drawing post-COVID samples was approximately 91 days.

Treatment: roughly ten-day PBMC culture with coronavirus spike peptide pools or control peptides (ViraFEST assay). With peptide pools, ViraFEST first expanded antigen-specific T cells and afterwards sequenced their TCRs. Cultured CD4+ T cell DNA underwent sequencing with the Oncomine TCR Beta short-read assay. Investigators isolated genomic DNA from cultured CD4+ T cells. TCRdb processed the PCR reads anew with MiXCR; each CDR3 protein has one entry. The sample shows more than 7,500 distinct CDR3 sequences, about 61% of them seen only once. Input material: CD4+ T cells from blood, cultured in vitro. This sequence joins TRBV28 and TRBJ2-5; the match to TRBD1 covers 7 bases. The source is a human donor who had recovered from COVID-19. Written as DNA, the CDR3 is TGTGCCAGCAGTTATTGGGACAGTAGCAGTCAAGAGACCCAGTACTTC. Its translation is CASSYWDSSSQETQYF. Complete variable domain (other parts from reference TRBV28 and TRBJ2-5): DVKVTQSSRYLVKRTGEKVFLECVQDMDHENMFWYRQDPGLGLRLIYFSYDVKMKEKGDIPEGYSVSREKKERFSLILESASTNQTSMYLCASSYWDSSSQETQYFGPGTRLLVL.